A selection of T cell receptor beta chains follows, all from one sample in a study of T cell responses to AZD1222 COVID-19 vaccine. Profiled with immunoSEQ multiplex PCR; TCRdb holds only in-frame clones, not every one. The sample yields about 140,000 clones, 85% to 95% seen once. The specimen comprised peripheral blood, sampled on day 0 of MenACWY control vaccination. These receptors came from an adult in good health. The CDR3 runs from the conserved cysteine through the conserved F or W. A D gene is named only where the DNA matches it firmly. Clone sizes are given selectively: once, few, many, or a class where the clone is expanded.

v_gene,d_gene,j_gene,abundance,CDR3nt,CDR3aa
TRBV12-1,.,TRBJ1-5,.,TGTGCCAGCAGGGGGGAGGGCGGTAATCAGCCCCAGCATTTT,CASRGEGGNQPQHF
TRBV27,TRBD2,TRBJ2-5,.,TGTGCCAGCAGACCGGGGGGCCAAGAGACCCAGTACTTC,CASRPGGQETQYF
TRBV7-3,TRBD1,TRBJ2-7,.,TGTGCCAGCAGCTTGGGACAGTTGGACGAGCAGTACTTC,CASSLGQLDEQYF
TRBV3-1/TRBV3-2,TRBD2,TRBJ2-2,.,TGTGCCAGCAGCCTGGCTAGCGGGAACACCGGGGAGCTGTTTTTT,CASSLASGNTGELFF
TRBV27,TRBD1,TRBJ1-5,.,TGTGCCAGCAGTTTCGGGACAGGGGATCAGCCCCAGCATTTT,CASSFGTGDQPQHF
TRBV6-2/TRBV6-3,TRBD2,TRBJ2-2,once,TGTGCCAGCAGTTCTAGGGCGGAGCGGGAGAGCACCGGGGAGCTGTTTTTT,CASSSRAERESTGELFF
TRBV12-5,.,TRBJ1-1,.,TGTGCTAGTGGTCCACAGGGTGTCGCTGAAGCTTTCTTT,CASGPQGVAEAFF
TRBV28,.,TRBJ1-6,.,TGTGCCAGCAGTTTAGGAGGTGGATGGGCTAATTCACCCCTCCACTTT,CASSLGGGWANSPLHF
TRBV2,.,TRBJ1-1,.,TGTGCCAGCAGTGTTTTAGACATGAACACTGAAGCTTTCTTT,CASSVLDMNTEAFF
TRBV9,TRBD2,TRBJ2-3,.,TGTGCCAGCAGCGTAGTTAGCGGGGGGGCTGGCACAGATACGCAGTATTTT,CASSVVSGGAGTDTQYF
TRBV10-2,.,TRBJ2-7,.,TGCGCCAGCAACTCGCAAGGACGGTCGACCTACGAGCAGTACTTC,CASNSQGRSTYEQYF
TRBV11-2,.,TRBJ1-3,.,TGTGCCAGCAGCTTAGGAGGTGGAGGAGGATACTCTGGAAACACCATATATTTT,CASSLGGGGGYSGNTIYF
TRBV27,.,TRBJ2-2,.,TGTGCCAGCAGTCCCAGGGTGACCGGGGAGCTGTTTTTT,CASSPRVTGELFF
TRBV4-2,.,TRBJ2-5,.,TGTGCCAGCAGCGGCGGGACCCTGAGGAAAGAGACCCAGTACTTC,CASSGGTLRKETQYF
TRBV6-5,.,TRBJ1-1,.,TGTGCCAGCAGTTACTCGACCGGGAATGAAGCTTTCTTT,CASSYSTGNEAFF
TRBV7-8,.,TRBJ2-7,.,TGTGCCAGCAGCTTAGAGCCTTGGGTTTTGGAGCAGTACTTC,CASSLEPWVLEQYF
TRBV27,.,TRBJ1-6,.,TGTGCCAGCAGTTTACGGGGAGGCGGCTATAATTCACCCCTCCACTTT,CASSLRGGGYNSPLHF
TRBV19,.,TRBJ1-2,once,TGTGCCAGTAGTATAGAGGGGTATGGCTACACCTTC,CASSIEGYGYTF
TRBV5-6,.,TRBJ2-3,.,TGTGCCAGCAGCTTGGAGGGGGGCCGGGCAGATACGCAGTATTTT,CASSLEGGRADTQYF
TRBV28,TRBD1,TRBJ1-5,.,TGTGCCAGCAGTTGGGACAGGTCCGATCAGCCCCAGCATTTT,CASSWDRSDQPQHF
TRBV11-2,.,TRBJ1-5,few,TGTGCCAGCAGCCAGGGTATCCGGGAGAATCAGCCCCAGCATTTT,CASSQGIRENQPQHF
TRBV6-5,.,TRBJ2-5,.,TGTGCCAGCGGAGCGGACGGCAGTCAAGAGACCCAGTACTTC,CASGADGSQETQYF
TRBV9,.,TRBJ1-3,.,TGTGCCAGCAGCTCCCCTGGAAACACCATATATTTT,CASSSPGNTIYF
TRBV27,.,TRBJ1-4,.,TGTGCCAGCGGGGACGGTTTCAATGAAAAACTGTTTTTT,CASGDGFNEKLFF
TRBV5-1,TRBD2,TRBJ2-1,once,TGCGCCAGCAGCCCCCTTAATAGCGGGAGGGCCCAGCAGTTCTTC,CASSPLNSGRAQQFF
TRBV29-1,.,TRBJ2-3,.,TGCTTCAAAAGCGGAGATACGCAGTATTTT,CFKSGDTQYF
TRBV4-1,.,TRBJ1-5,.,TGCGCCAGCAGCCAAGACTATAGCAATCAGCCCCAGCATTTT,CASSQDYSNQPQHF
TRBV5-1,.,TRBJ2-3,once,TGCGCCAGCAGCTTTAGGAGGGGGCCCCCAGATACGCAGTATTTT,CASSFRRGPPDTQYF
TRBV5-1,.,TRBJ2-6,.,TGCGCCAGCAGCTTGGAGGCGATCTCTGGGGCCAACGTCCTGACTTTC,CASSLEAISGANVLTF
TRBV19,.,TRBJ2-5,.,TGTGCCAGTAGCCCCTCGGGAGGACTCAGGGGAGAGACCCAGTACTTC,CASSPSGGLRGETQYF
TRBV7-2,.,TRBJ1-2,.,TGTGCCAGCAGCTTATTTTCTGCGGCTGGAGCTTATGGCTACACCTTC,CASSLFSAAGAYGYTF
TRBV6-7,.,TRBJ2-3,once,TGTGCCAGCAGTTACTCCCTTTGCTCTAGCACAGATACGCAGTATTTT,CASSYSLCSSTDTQYF
TRBV28,TRBD1,TRBJ1-5,.,TGTGCCAGCTACGGGGTAGGACAGGGCAGGCAGCCCCAGCATTTT,CASYGVGQGRQPQHF
TRBV2,.,TRBJ1-1,.,TGTGCCAGCAGCCCCTGGAAGTCGATGGGCACTGAAGCTTTCTTT,CASSPWKSMGTEAFF
TRBV7-9,.,TRBJ1-2,.,TGTGCCAGCAGCCATAATTATGGCTACACCTTC,CASSHNYGYTF
TRBV19,.,TRBJ1-6,.,TGTGCCAGTAAGTCACAGAGAGTGGGGAATTCACCCCTCCACTTT,CASKSQRVGNSPLHF
TRBV7-8,.,TRBJ1-2,.,TGTGCCAGCAGCCGAGGACAGCCTTATTATGGCTACACCTTC,CASSRGQPYYGYTF
TRBV28,.,TRBJ1-6,.,TGTGCCAGCAGTTTAGGGCGGGTAAACTCCTATAATTCACCCCTCCACTTT,CASSLGRVNSYNSPLHF
TRBV7-7,.,TRBJ2-1,.,TGTGCCAGCAGCCCATTTGGGGGGGCTTATAACAATGAGCAGTTCTTC,CASSPFGGAYNNEQFF
TRBV6-5,TRBD2,TRBJ2-1,.,TGTGCCAGCAGCCCCGGGACTAGCGGTTATGAGCAGTTCTTC,CASSPGTSGYEQFF
TRBV12-3/TRBV12-4,.,TRBJ1-2,.,TGTGCCAGCAGCCCGGCCTATGGCTACACCTTC,CASSPAYGYTF
TRBV7-2,.,TRBJ1-2,.,TGTGCCAGCAGCTTAGTCCAGGTCTATGGCTACACCTTC,CASSLVQVYGYTF
TRBV6-5,TRBD1,TRBJ1-5,.,TGTGCCAGCAGCGGACAGGGAGGTAGCAATCAGCCCCAGCATTTT,CASSGQGGSNQPQHF
TRBV7-3,.,TRBJ1-2,.,TGTGCCAGCAGCCTGACAGCCCGAGGGAACTATGGCTACACCTTC,CASSLTARGNYGYTF
TRBV4-3,.,TRBJ2-1,.,TGCGCCAGCAGCCAAGCTGTAGGAAACAATGAGCAGTTCTTC,CASSQAVGNNEQFF
TRBV10-1,.,TRBJ2-2,.,TGCGCCAGCAGTGAACAACAGAACACCGGGGAGCTGTTTTTT,CASSEQQNTGELFF
TRBV9,TRBD1,TRBJ1-4,once,TGTGCCAGCAGCGCAAGAGGGACAGGGAATGAAAAACTGTTTTTT,CASSARGTGNEKLFF